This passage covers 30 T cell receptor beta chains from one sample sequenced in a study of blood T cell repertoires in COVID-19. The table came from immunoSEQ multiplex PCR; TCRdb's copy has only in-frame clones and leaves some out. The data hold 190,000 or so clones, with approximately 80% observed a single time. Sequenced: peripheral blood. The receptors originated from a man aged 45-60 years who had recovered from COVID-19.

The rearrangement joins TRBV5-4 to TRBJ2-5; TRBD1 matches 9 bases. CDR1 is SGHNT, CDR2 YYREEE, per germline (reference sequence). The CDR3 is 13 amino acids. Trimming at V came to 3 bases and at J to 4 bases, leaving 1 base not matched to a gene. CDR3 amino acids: CASSSGQGETQYF. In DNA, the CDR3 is TGTGCCAGCAGCTCGGGACAGGGAGAGACCCAGTACTTC.

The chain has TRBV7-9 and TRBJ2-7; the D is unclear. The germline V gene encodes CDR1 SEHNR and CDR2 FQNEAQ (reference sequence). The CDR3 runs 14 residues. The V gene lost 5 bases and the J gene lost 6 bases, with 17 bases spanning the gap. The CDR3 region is CASSEHLDPGEQYF. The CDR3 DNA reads TGTGCCAGCAGCGAGCATCTAGATCCTGGCGAGCAGTACTTC.

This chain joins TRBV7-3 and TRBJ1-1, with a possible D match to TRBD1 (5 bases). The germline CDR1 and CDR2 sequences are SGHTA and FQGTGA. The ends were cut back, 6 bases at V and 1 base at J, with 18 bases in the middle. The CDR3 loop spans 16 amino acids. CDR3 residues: CASSHSGQGPNTEAFF. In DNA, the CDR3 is TGTGCCAGCAGTCATAGCGGGCAGGGCCCGAACACTGAAGCTTTCTTT. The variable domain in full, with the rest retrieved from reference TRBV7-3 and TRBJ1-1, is GAGVSQTPSNKVTEKGKYVELRCDPISGHTALYWYRQSLGQGPEFLIYFQGTGAADDSGLPNDRFFAVRPEGSVSTLKIQRTERGDSAVYLCASSHSGQGPNTEAFFGQGTRLTVV.

This chain's CDR3 is CASSLRGGMNEQFF. CDR3 nucleotides: TGTGCCAGCAGCTTGAGGGGAGGGATGAATGAGCAGTTCTTC. The V gene is TRBV5-4, the J gene TRBJ2-1; TRBD2 aligns across 7 bases. CDR1 is SGHNT, CDR2 YYREEE, per germline (reference sequence). The CDR3 is 14 amino acids. After removal of 1 base from V and 7 bases from J, the junction contained 5 bases not matched to a gene.

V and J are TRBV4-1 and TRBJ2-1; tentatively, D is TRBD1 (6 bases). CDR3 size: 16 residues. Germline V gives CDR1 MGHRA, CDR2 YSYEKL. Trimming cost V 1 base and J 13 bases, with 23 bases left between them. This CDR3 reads CASSQVLNLRGKIQFF. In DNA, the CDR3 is TGCGCCAGCAGCCAAGTCCTCAACCTCAGGGGAAAAATTCAGTTCTTC.

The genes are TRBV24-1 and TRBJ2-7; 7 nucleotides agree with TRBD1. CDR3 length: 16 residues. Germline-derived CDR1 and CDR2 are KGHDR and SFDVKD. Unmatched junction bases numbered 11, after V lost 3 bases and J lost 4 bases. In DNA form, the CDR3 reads TGTGCCACCAGTGATCGTAAACAGGGGCGACAATACGAGCAGTACTTC. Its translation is CATSDRKQGRQYEQYF.

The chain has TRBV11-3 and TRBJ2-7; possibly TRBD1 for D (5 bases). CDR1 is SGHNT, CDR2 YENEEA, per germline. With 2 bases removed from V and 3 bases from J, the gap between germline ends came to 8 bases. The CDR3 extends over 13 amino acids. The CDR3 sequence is CASSLSRGYEQYF. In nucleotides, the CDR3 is TGTGCCAGCAGCTTATCAAGGGGCTACGAGCAGTACTTC.

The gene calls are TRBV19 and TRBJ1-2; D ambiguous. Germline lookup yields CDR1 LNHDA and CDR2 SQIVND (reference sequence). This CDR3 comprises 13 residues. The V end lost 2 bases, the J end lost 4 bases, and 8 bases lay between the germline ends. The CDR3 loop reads CASSIKQSYGYTF. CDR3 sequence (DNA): TGTGCCAGTAGTATAAAGCAAAGCTATGGCTACACCTTC.

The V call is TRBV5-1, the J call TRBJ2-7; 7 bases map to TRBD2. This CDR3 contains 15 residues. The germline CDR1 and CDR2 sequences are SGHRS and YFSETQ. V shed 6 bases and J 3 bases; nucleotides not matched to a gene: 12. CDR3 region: CASTPSSGPYYEQYF. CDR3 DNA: TGCGCCAGCACACCATCTAGCGGACCATACTACGAGCAGTACTTC.

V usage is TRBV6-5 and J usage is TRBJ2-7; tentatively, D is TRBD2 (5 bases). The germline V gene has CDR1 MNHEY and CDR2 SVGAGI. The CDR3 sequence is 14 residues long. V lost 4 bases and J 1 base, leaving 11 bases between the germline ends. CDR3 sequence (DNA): TGTGCCAGCAGTTTCGAGGGCCATTCCTACGAGCAGTACTTC. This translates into CASSFEGHSYEQYF.

CDR3 residues: CASSSRGMVPAAVNHNEQFF. Here the CDR3 DNA reads TGTGCCAGCAGCTCCCGGGGGATGGTCCCGGCGGCGGTCAACCACAATGAGCAGTTCTTC. The V gene is TRBV21-1, the J gene TRBJ2-1; the tabulated D call, TRBD2, remains unverified against the DNA. TRBV21-1 is a documented pseudogene. The CDR3 is 20 residues long.

CDR3 amino acids: CASRTLRDRVSPLHF. In DNA form, the CDR3 reads TGTGCCAGTAGGACGCTCCGGGACAGGGTTTCACCCCTCCACTTT. The V gene is TRBV19, the J gene TRBJ1-6; 9 nucleotides line up with TRBD1. V gave up 6 bases and J gave up 9 bases; unmatched junction bases: 9. The CDR3 totals 15 residues. In germline, CDR1 is LNHDA, CDR2 SQIVND (reference sequence).

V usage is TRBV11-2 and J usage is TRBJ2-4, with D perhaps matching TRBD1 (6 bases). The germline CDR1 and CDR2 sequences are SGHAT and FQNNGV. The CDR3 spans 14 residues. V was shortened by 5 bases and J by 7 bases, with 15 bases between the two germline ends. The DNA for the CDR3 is TGTGCCAGCAGCCTTCTCGGACAGCAGAACATTCAGTACTTC. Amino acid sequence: CASSLLGQQNIQYF.

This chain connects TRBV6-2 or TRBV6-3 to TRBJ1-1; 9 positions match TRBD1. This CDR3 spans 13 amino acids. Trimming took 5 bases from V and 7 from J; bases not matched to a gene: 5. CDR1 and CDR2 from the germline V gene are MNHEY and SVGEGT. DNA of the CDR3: TGTGCCAGCAGTGGACAGGGGCTTGGTGAAGCTTTCTTT. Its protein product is CASSGQGLGEAFF.

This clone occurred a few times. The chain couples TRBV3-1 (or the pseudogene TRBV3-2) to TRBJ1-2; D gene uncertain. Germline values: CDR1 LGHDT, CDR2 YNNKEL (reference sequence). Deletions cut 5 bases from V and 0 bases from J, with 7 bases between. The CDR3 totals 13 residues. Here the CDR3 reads CASSGNANYGYTF. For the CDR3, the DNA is TGTGCCAGCAGCGGCAACGCTAACTATGGCTACACCTTC.

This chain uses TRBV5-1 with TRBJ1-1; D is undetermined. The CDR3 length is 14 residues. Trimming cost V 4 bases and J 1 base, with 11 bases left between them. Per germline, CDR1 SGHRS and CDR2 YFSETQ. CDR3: CASSGGFSNTEAFF. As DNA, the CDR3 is TGCGCCAGCAGCGGAGGGTTCTCGAACACTGAAGCTTTCTTT.

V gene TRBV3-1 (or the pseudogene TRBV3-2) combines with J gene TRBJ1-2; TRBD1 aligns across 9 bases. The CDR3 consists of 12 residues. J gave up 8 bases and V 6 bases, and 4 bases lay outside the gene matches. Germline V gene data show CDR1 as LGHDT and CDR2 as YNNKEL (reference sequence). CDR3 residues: CASRGQGGGYTF. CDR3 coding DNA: TGTGCCAGCAGGGGACAGGGCGGCGGCTACACCTTC.

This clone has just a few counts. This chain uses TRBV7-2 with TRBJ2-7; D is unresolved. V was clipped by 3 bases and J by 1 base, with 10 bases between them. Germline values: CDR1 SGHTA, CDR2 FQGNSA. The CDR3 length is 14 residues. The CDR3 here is CASSFGPQSYEQYF. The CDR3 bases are TGTGCCAGCAGCTTTGGCCCACAGTCCTACGAGCAGTACTTC.

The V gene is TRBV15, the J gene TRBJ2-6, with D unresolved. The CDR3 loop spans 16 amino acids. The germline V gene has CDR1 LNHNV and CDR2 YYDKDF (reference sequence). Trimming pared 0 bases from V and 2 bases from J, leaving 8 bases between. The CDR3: CATSRDSQPGANVLTF. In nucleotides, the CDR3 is TGTGCCACCAGCAGAGATTCACAGCCTGGGGCCAACGTCCTGACTTTC.

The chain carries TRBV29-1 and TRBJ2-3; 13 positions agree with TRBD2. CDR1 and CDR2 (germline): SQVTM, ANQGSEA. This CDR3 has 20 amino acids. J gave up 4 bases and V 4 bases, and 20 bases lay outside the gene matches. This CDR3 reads CSVGGGRTSGRNGPPDTQYF. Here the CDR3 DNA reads TGCAGCGTTGGGGGGGGCAGGACTAGCGGGAGAAATGGCCCCCCAGATACGCAGTATTTT.

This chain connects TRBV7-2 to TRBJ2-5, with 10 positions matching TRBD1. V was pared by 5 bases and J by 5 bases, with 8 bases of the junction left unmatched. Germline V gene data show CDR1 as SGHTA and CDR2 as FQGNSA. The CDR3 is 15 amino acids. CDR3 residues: CASSVSTGGIETQYF. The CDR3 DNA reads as TGTGCCAGCAGCGTATCGACAGGGGGCATCGAGACCCAGTACTTC.

The CDR3 nucleotides read TGTGCCAGCAGATTAGCGGGAGGGTCCTACAATGAGCAGTTCTTC. Its protein is CASRLAGGSYNEQFF. V and J are TRBV6-5 and TRBJ2-1, with 11 bases that match TRBD2. The CDR3 extends over 15 amino acids. Germline CDR1 is MNHEY and CDR2 is SVGAGI. The junction had 2 bases not matched to a gene; V was cut back by 6 bases and J by 1 base.

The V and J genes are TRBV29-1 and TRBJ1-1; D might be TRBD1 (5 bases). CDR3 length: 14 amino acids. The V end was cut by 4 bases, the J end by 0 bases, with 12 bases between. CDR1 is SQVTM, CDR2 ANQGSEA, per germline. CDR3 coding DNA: TGCAGCGTTGGGGTGACAGCTATGAACACTGAAGCTTTCTTT. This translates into CSVGVTAMNTEAFF.

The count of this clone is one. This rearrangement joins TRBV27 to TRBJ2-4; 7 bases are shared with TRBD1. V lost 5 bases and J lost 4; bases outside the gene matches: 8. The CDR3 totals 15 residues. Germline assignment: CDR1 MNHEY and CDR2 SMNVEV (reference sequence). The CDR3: CASSPRTGLKNIQYF. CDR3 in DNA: TGTGCCAGCAGTCCGAGGACAGGCCTTAAAAACATTCAGTACTTC.

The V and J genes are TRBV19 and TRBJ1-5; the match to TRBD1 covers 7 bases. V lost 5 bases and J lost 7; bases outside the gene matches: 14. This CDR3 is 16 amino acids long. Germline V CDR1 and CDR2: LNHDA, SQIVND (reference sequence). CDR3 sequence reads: CASSPSPTGSGQPQHF. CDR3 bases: TGTGCCAGTAGTCCCTCCCCGACAGGGTCAGGGCAGCCCCAGCATTTT. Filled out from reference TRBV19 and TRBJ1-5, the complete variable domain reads DGGITQSPKYLFRKEGQNVTLSCEQNLNHDAMYWYRQDPGQGLRLIYYSQIVNDFQKGDIAEGYSVSREKKESFPLTVTSAQKNPTAFYLCASSPSPTGSGQPQHFGDGTRLSIL.

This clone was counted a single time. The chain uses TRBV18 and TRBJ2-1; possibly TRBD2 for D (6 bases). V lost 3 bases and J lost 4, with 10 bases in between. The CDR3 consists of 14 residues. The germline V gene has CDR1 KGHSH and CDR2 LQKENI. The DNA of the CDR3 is TGTGCCAGCTCACCTTATGGGAGGTACAATGAGCAGTTCTTC. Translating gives CASSPYGRYNEQFF.

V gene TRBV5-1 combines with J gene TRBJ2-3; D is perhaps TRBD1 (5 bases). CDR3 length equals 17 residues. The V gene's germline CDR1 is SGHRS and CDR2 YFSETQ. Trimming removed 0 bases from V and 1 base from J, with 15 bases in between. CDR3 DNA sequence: TGCGCCAGCAGCTTGGACACCAGGGTTAGAGGCACAGATACGCAGTATTTT. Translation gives CASSLDTRVRGTDTQYF.

The DNA of the CDR3 is TGTGCCAGCAGTTATTCGGGTGTAAGTCACCCCTACGAGCAGTACTTC. Its protein is CASSYSGVSHPYEQYF. This chain links TRBV6-5 with TRBJ2-7; D ambiguous. The CDR3 contains 16 residues. V lost 3 bases to trimming and J lost 2 bases, with 17 bases between them. CDR1 is MNHEY and CDR2 is SVGAGI in the germline V gene.

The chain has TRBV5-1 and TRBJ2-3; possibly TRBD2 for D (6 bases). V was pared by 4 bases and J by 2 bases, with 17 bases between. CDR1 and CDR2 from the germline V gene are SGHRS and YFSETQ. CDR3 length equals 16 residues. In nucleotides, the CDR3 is TGCGCCAGCAGCGGGGGGACTCCTACTTACACAGATACGCAGTATTTT. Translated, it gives CASSGGTPTYTDTQYF.

The CDR3 DNA reads TGCGCCAGCAGTACAGATGAGGGAAACACCATATATTTT. It codes for CASSTDEGNTIYF. The rearrangement joins TRBV10-2 to TRBJ1-3; no clear D. The CDR3 sequence is 13 residues long. Trimming shortened V by 5 bases and J by 4 bases, and 9 bases separated the two germline ends. Germline V CDR1 and CDR2: WSHSY, SAAADI.